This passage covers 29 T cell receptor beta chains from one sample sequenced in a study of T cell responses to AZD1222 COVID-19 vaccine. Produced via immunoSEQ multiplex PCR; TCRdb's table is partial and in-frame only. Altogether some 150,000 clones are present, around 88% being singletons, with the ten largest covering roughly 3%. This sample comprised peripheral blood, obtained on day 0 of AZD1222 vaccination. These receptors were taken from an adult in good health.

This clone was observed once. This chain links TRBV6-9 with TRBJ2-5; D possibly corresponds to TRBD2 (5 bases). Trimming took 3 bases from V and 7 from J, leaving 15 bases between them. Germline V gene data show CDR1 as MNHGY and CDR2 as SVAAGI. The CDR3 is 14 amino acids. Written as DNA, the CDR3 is TGTGCCAGCAGTTACATCGACCCCGCGGGGACCCAGTACTTC. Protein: CASSYIDPAGTQYF.

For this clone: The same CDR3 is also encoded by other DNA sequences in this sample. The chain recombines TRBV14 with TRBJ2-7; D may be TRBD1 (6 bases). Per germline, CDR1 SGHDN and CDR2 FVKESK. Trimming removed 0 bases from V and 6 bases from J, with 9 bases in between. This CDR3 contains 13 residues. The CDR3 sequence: CASSQDLGGEQYF. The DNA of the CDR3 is TGTGCCAGCAGCCAAGACTTAGGGGGCGAGCAGTACTTC.

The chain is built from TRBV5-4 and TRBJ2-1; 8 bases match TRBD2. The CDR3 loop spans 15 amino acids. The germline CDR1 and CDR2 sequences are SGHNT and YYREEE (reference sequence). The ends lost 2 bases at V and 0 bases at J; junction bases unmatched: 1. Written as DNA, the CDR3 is TGTGCCAGCAGCTTCGGGACTAGCTCCTACAATGAGCAGTTCTTC. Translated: CASSFGTSSYNEQFF.

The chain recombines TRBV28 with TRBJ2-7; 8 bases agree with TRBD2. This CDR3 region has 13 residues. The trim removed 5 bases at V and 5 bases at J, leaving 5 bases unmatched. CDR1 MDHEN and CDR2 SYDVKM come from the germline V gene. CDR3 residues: CASSTGGIHEQYF. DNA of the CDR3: TGTGCCAGCAGTACGGGAGGGATTCACGAGCAGTACTTC.

The CDR3 nucleotides read TGTGCCAGCAGTTACACTCAGACATACGAGCAGTACTTC. Translating it yields CASSYTQTYEQYF. V is TRBV6-2 or TRBV6-3 and J is TRBJ2-7; D gene unclear. The germline CDR1 and CDR2 sequences are MNHEY and SVGEGT. The CDR3 is 13 amino acids. Trimming cost V 2 bases and J 4 bases, with 9 bases left between them.

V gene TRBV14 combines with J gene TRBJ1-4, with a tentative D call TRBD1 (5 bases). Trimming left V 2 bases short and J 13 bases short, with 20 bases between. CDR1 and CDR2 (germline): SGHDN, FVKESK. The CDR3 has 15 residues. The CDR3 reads CASSQRGGGMERLFF. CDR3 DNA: TGTGCCAGCAGCCAAAGGGGCGGGGGTATGGAGCGACTGTTTTTT.

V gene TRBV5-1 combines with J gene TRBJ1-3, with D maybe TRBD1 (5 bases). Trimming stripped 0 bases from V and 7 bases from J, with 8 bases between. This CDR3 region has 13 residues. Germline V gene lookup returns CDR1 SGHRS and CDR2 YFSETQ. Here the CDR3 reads CASSLDRSNTIYF. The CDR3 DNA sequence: TGCGCCAGCAGCTTGGACAGGTCGAACACCATATATTTT.

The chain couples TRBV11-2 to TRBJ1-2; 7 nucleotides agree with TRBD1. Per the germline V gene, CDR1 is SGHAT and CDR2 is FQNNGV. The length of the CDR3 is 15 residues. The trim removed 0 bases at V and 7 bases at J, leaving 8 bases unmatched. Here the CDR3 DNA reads TGTGCCAGCAGCTTAGATTGGGAGGGGGCTACTGGCTACACCTTC. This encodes CASSLDWEGATGYTF.

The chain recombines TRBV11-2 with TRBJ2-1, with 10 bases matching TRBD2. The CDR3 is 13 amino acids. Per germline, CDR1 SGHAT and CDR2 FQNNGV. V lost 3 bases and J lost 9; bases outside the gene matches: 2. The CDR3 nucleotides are TGTGCCAGCAGCTTTAGCGGGAGGACTGAGCAGTTCTTC. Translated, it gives CASSFSGRTEQFF.

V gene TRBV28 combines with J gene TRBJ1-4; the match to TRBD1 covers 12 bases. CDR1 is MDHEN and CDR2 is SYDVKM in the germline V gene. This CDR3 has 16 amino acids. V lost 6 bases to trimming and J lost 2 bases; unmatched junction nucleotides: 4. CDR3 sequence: CASSQGQGATNEKLFF. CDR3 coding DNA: TGTGCCAGCAGCCAGGGACAGGGGGCGACTAATGAAAAACTGTTTTTT.

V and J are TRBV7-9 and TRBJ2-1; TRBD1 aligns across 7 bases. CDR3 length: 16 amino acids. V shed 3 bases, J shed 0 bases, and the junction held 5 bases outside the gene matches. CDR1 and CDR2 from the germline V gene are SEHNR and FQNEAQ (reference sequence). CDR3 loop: CASSFPGTDSYNEQFF. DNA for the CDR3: TGTGCCAGCAGCTTTCCCGGGACAGACTCCTACAATGAGCAGTTCTTC.

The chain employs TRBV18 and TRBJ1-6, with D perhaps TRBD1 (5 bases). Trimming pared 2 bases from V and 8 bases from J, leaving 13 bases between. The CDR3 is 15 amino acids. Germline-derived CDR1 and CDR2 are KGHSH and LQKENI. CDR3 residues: CASSPSTRGDSPLHF. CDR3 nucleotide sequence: TGTGCCAGCTCACCATCCACTAGGGGAGATTCACCCCTCCACTTT. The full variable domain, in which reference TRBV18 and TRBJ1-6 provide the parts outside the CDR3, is NAGVMQNPRHLVRRRGQEARLRCSPMKGHSHVYWYRQLPEEGLKFMVYLQKENIIDESGMPKERFSAEFPKEGPSILRIQQVVRGDSAAYFCASSPSTRGDSPLHFGNGTRLTVT.

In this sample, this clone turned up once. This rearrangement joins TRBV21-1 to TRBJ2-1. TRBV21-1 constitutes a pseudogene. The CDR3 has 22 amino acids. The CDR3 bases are TGTGCCGTCCCCGCAGAGGATCAGGGGAGGAAGACTTTGACACGCTCCTACAATGAGCAGTTCTTC. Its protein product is CAVPAEDQGRKTLTRSYNEQFF.

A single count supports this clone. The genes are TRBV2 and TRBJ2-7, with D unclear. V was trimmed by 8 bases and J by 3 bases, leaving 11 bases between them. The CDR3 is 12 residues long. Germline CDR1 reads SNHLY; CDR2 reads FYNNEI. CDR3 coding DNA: TGTGCCAGCTTAAGGGCTAGCTACGAGCAGTACTTC. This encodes CASLRASYEQYF.

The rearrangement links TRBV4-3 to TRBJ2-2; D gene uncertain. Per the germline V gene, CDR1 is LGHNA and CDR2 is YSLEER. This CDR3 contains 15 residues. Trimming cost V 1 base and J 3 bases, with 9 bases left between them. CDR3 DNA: TGCGCCAGCAGCCAAGCCAACCAGGACACCGGGGAGCTGTTTTTT. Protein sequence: CASSQANQDTGELFF.

CDR3 in DNA: TGTGCCAGCAGCGGGACCCGGACAGGGAGCTCTGGAAACACCATATATTTT. As protein: CASSGTRTGSSGNTIYF. The chain joins TRBV9 to TRBJ1-3, with 8 nucleotides matching TRBD1. The J segment lost 0 bases and the V segment lost 3 bases, leaving 8 bases of the junction unmatched. From germline, CDR1 is SGDLS and CDR2 YYNGEE. CDR3 length equals 17 residues.

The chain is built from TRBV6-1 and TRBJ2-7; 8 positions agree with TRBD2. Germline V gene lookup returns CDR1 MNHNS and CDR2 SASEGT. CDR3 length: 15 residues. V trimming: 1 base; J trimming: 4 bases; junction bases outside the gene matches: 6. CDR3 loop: CASSEGAGGVYEQYF. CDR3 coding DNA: TGTGCCAGCAGTGAAGGGGCGGGGGGTGTGTACGAGCAGTACTTC.

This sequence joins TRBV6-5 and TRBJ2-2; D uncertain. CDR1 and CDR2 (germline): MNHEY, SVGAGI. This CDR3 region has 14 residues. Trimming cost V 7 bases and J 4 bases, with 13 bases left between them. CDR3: CASKPGISTGELFF. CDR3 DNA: TGTGCCAGCAAACCGGGTATTTCCACCGGGGAGCTGTTTTTT.

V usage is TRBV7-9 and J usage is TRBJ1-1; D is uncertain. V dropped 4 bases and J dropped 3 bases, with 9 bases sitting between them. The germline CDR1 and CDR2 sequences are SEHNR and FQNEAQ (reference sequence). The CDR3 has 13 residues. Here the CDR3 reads CASSSNWDTEAFF. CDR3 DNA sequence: TGTGCCAGCAGCTCTAACTGGGACACTGAAGCTTTCTTT.

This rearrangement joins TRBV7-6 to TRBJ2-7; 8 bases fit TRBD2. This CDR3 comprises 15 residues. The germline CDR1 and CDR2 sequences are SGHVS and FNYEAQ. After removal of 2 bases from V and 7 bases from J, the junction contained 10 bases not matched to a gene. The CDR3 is CASSLFPAGVQEQYF. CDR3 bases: TGTGCCAGCAGCTTATTTCCAGCGGGAGTTCAAGAGCAGTACTTC. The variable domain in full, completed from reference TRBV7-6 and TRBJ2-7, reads GAGVSQSPRYKVTKRGQDVALRCDPISGHVSLYWYRQALGQGPEFLTYFNYEAQQDKSGLPNDRFSAERPEGSISTLTIQRTEQRDSAMYRCASSLFPAGVQEQYFGPGTRLTVT.

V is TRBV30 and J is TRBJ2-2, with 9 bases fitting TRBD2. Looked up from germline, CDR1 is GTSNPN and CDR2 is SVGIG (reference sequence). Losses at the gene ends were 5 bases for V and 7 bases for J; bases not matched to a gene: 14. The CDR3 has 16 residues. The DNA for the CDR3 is TGTGCCTGGTCGAATCCGGGACTAGCCGAATTCGGGGAGCTGTTTTTT. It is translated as CAWSNPGLAEFGELFF.

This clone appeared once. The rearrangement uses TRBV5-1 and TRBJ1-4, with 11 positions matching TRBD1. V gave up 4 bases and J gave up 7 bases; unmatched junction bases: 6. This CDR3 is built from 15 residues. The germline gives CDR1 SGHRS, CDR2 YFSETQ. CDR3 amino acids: CASSIGQGASEKLFF. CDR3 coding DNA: TGCGCCAGCAGCATAGGACAGGGGGCCAGTGAAAAACTGTTTTTT.

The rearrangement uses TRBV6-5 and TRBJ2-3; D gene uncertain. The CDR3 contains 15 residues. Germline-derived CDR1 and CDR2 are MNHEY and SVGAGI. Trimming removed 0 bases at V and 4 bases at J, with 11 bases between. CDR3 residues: CASSYSGFSADTQYF. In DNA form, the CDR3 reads TGTGCCAGCAGTTACTCAGGGTTTAGTGCAGATACGCAGTATTTT.

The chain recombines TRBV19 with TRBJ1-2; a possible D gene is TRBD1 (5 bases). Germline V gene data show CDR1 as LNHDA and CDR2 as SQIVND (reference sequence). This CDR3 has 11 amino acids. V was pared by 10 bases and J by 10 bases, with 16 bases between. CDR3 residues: CATAYRFLYTF. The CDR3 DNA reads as TGTGCCACCGCTTACAGGTTCCTCTACACCTTC. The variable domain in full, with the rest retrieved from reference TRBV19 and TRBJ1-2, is DGGITQSPKYLFRKEGQNVTLSCEQNLNHDAMYWYRQDPGQGLRLIYYSQIVNDFQKGDIAEGYSVSREKKESFPLTVTSAQKNPTAFYLCATAYRFLYTFGSGTRLTVV.

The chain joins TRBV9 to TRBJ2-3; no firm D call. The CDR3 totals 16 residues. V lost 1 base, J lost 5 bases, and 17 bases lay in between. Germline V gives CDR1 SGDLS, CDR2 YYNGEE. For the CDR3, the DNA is TGTGCCAGCAGCGTATTGGGGTCTTCTCGCGGAGATACGCAGTATTTT. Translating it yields CASSVLGSSRGDTQYF.

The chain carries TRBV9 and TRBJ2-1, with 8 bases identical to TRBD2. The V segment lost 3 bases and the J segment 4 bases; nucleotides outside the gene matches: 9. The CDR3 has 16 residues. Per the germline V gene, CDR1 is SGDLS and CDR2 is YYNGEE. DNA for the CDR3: TGTGCCAGCAGCGACGTACTAGCGGAGCGGTACAATGAGCAGTTCTTC. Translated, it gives CASSDVLAERYNEQFF.

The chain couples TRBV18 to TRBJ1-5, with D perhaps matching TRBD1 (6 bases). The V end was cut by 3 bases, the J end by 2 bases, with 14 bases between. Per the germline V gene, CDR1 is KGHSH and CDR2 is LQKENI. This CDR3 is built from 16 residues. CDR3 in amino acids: CASSPSGQWGNQPQHF. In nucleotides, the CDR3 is TGTGCCAGCTCACCTTCCGGACAGTGGGGCAATCAGCCCCAGCATTTT.

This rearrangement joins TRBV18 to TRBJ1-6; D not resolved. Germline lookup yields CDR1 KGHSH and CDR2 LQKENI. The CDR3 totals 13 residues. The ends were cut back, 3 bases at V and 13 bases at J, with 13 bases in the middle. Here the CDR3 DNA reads TGTGCCAGCTCACCGTCTGAGGAGTATCCCCTCCACTTT. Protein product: CASSPSEEYPLHF.

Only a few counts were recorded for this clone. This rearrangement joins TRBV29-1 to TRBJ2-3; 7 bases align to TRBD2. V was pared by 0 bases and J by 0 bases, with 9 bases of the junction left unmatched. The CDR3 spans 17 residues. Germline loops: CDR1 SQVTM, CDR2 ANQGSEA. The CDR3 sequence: CSVEEGGGTTSTDTQYF. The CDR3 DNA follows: TGCAGCGTTGAAGAGGGGGGGGGAACTACTAGCACAGATACGCAGTATTTT.